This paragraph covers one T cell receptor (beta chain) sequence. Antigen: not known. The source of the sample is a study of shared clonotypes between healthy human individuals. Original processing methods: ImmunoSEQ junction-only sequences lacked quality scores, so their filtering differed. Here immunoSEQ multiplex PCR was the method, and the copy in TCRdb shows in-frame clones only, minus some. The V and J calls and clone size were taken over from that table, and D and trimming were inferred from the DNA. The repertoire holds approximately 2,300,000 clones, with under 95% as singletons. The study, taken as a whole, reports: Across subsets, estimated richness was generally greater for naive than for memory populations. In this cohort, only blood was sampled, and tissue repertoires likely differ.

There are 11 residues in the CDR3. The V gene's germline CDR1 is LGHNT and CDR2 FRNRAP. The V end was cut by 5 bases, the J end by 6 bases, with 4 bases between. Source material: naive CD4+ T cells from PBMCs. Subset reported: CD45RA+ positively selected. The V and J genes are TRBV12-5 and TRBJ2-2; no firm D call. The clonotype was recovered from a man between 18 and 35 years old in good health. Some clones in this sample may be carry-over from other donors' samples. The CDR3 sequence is CASGNSGELFF. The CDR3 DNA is TGTGCTAGTGGTAATTCCGGGGAGCTGTTTTTT.